The 21 T cell receptor beta chains presented below share a single source sample, sequenced in a study of graft-versus-host responses after intestinal transplantation. The antigens of these receptors remain unknown. Only in-frame clones appear in the TCRdb table, and some are missing; sequencing was by immunoSEQ multiplex PCR. The sample contains approximately 68,000 clones, about 90% of which appear only once. The material sequenced was unstimulated CD8+ T cells sorted from spleen or lymph node cells, taken before transplant. The receptors were sampled from a human donor who was the organ donor for an intestinal transplant.

V is TRBV6-5 and J is TRBJ2-5; 7 bases match TRBD2. V lost 4 bases to trimming and J lost 5 bases; unmatched junction nucleotides: 10. Germline V gene lookup returns CDR1 MNHEY and CDR2 SVGAGI. This CDR3 comprises 15 residues. The CDR3 DNA is TGTGCCAGCAGTTCAGCAGCGGGGCTTGGGGAGACCCAGTACTTC. Its protein is CASSSAAGLGETQYF.

The gene calls are TRBV5-6 and TRBJ2-1, with 7 nucleotides matching TRBD1. Germline trimming cut 4 bases from V and 0 bases from J; bases unmatched to any gene: 16. Germline assignment: CDR1 SGHDT and CDR2 YYEEEE. The CDR3 totals 19 residues. CDR3 residues: CASSGDSEFSFYSYNEQFF. The CDR3 nucleotides read TGTGCCAGCAGCGGGGACAGCGAATTTAGTTTTTACTCCTACAATGAGCAGTTCTTC.

The rearrangement uses TRBV4-1 and TRBJ2-3, with TRBD2 matching over 7 bases. Germline-derived CDR1 and CDR2 are MGHRA and YSYEKL. The V and J ends lost 1 base and 4 bases, in that order; junction bases with no gene match: 5. This CDR3 comprises 15 residues. In DNA form, the CDR3 reads TGCGCCAGCAGCCAAGGGGGCGGGGGAGCAGATACGCAGTATTTT. It is translated as CASSQGGGGADTQYF.

The chain employs TRBV29-1 and TRBJ2-3; 10 bases match TRBD2. The CDR3 extends over 16 amino acids. Germline lookup yields CDR1 SQVTM and CDR2 ANQGSEA. The junction had 9 bases not matched to a gene; V was cut back by 3 bases and J by 3 bases. CDR3 sequence reads: CSVEDIAGGRTDTQYF. As DNA, the CDR3 is TGCAGCGTTGAGGACATAGCGGGGGGTCGTACAGATACGCAGTATTTT.

The genes are TRBV2 and TRBJ1-2; no clear D gene. Germline assignment: CDR1 SNHLY and CDR2 FYNNEI. This CDR3 comprises 18 residues. V was clipped by 2 bases and J by 5 bases, with 24 bases between them. In DNA form, the CDR3 reads TGTGCCAGCAGTGAATTCCTATCCACCGGGATTCGGGGATATGGCTACACCTTC. Its protein is CASSEFLSTGIRGYGYTF.

The CDR3 loop is CAIQDWDTEGDTQYF. For the CDR3, the DNA is TGTGCCATCCAAGACTGGGACACCGAGGGGGATACGCAGTATTTT. The genes are TRBV7-9 and TRBJ2-3, with D perhaps matching TRBD1 (6 bases). The CDR3 has 15 amino acids. V was clipped by 10 bases and J by 6 bases, with 23 bases between them. Germline lookup yields CDR1 SEHNR and CDR2 FQNEAQ (reference sequence).

The chain uses TRBV6-4 and TRBJ2-1; maybe TRBD2 (7 bases). This CDR3 spans 15 amino acids. V was shortened by 3 bases and J by 2 bases, with 11 bases between the two germline ends. Per germline, CDR1 MRHNA and CDR2 SNTAGT. The CDR3 DNA sequence: TGTGCCAGCAGTGAAGGAGGGGGGGCCTACAATGAGCAGTTCTTC. This sequence encodes CASSEGGGAYNEQFF.

This clone was counted a single time. The rearrangement links TRBV29-1 to TRBJ1-1; D perhaps matches TRBD1 (6 bases). V lost 4 bases, J lost 4 bases, and 16 bases lay in between. The V gene's germline CDR1 is SQVTM and CDR2 ANQGSEA. The CDR3 runs to 14 residues. In DNA, the CDR3 is TGCAGCGTTGGGGGAGCGGGGGGCACCACTGAAGCTTTCTTT. Residues: CSVGGAGGTTEAFF.

J is TRBJ2-7 and V is TRBV7-8; a possible D gene is TRBD2 (6 bases). V was pared by 1 base and J by 5 bases, with 15 bases between. The CDR3 runs 15 residues. CDR1 is SGHVS and CDR2 is FQNEAQ in the germline V gene. CDR3 DNA sequence: TGTGCCAGCAGCTTAGATTTTCGGGGGTACCACGAGCAGTACGTC. It encodes CASSLDFRGYHEQYV.

V and J are TRBV19 and TRBJ2-1; D not resolved. CDR3 size: 16 residues. The V and J ends lost 1 base and 2 bases respectively, with 12 bases between them. Per the germline V gene, CDR1 is LNHDA and CDR2 is SQIVND (reference sequence). The CDR3 region has the DNA TGTGCCAGTAGTATAGTCCCGGTGGTGCCCTACAATGAGCAGTTCTTC. It codes for CASSIVPVVPYNEQFF.

This chain connects TRBV7-2 to TRBJ1-5, with TRBD1 identical over 11 bases. V shed 2 bases and J 5 bases; nucleotides not matched to a gene: 14. In germline, CDR1 is SGHTA, CDR2 FQGNSA. The CDR3 loop spans 19 amino acids. The CDR3 coding sequence is TGTGCCAGCAGCTTAAGGGAGGGACAGGGGGTAGAAGTGTATCAGCCCCAGCATTTT. Its protein is CASSLREGQGVEVYQPQHF.

The CDR3 sequence is CATGGGQHFYEQYV. CDR3 sequence (DNA): TGTGCCACGGGGGGCGGACAGCACTTCTACGAGCAGTACGTC. The V gene is TRBV10-3, the J gene TRBJ2-7, with D maybe TRBD2 (7 bases). This CDR3 is built from 14 residues. CDR1 ENHRY and CDR2 SYGVKD come from the germline V gene. V was clipped by 10 bases and J by 3 bases, with 19 bases between them.

The V gene is TRBV5-8, the J gene TRBJ2-5; a possible D gene is TRBD2 (6 bases). Germline V CDR1 and CDR2: SGHTS, YDEGEE. Trimming cost V 3 bases and J 3 bases, with 12 bases left between them. There are 14 residues in the CDR3. The CDR3 spells CASSWRAGEETQYF. CDR3 nucleotide sequence: TGTGCCAGCAGCTGGAGGGCAGGAGAAGAGACCCAGTACTTC.

The V call is TRBV28, the J call TRBJ2-1; 8 bases align to TRBD1. The CDR3 is 13 amino acids. The J segment lost 4 bases and the V segment lost 6 bases, leaving 2 bases of the junction unmatched. Germline assignment: CDR1 MDHEN and CDR2 SYDVKM. Here the CDR3 DNA reads TGTGCCAGCAGGGACAGGGCATACAATGAGCAGTTCTTC. Its translation is CASRDRAYNEQFF. The full variable domain, rest sourced from reference TRBV28 and TRBJ2-1, is DVKVTQSSRYLVKRTGEKVFLECVQDMDHENMFWYRQDPGLGLRLIYFSYDVKMKEKGDIPEGYSVSREKKERFSLILESASTNQTSMYLCASRDRAYNEQFFGPGTRLTVL.

This rearrangement joins TRBV6-4 to TRBJ2-2; 8 nucleotides line up with TRBD2. With V trimmed by 6 bases and J by 6 bases, 6 bases remained unmatched. The CDR3 covers 14 residues. Germline CDR1 is MRHNA and CDR2 is SNTAGT. CDR3 nucleotide sequence: TGTGCCAGCAGGGGACTAGATCGGTCCGGGGAGCTGTTTTTT. This translates into CASRGLDRSGELFF.

The V gene is TRBV2, the J gene TRBJ2-2, with 7 bases identical to TRBD2. Germline V CDR1 and CDR2: SNHLY, FYNNEI. The CDR3 runs to 13 residues. Germline trimming cut 8 bases from V and 6 bases from J; bases unmatched to any gene: 6. The chain's CDR3 is CASDYGGAGELFF. The CDR3 nucleotides are TGTGCCAGCGATTATGGGGGGGCCGGGGAGCTGTTTTTT. The whole variable domain, filled in from reference TRBV2 and TRBJ2-2, reads EPEVTQTPSHQVTQMGQEVILRCVPISNHLYFYWYRQILGQKVEFLVSFYNNEISEKSEIFDDQFSVERPDGSNFTLKIRSTKLEDSAMYFCASDYGGAGELFFGEGSRLTVL.

The chain employs TRBV5-1 and TRBJ2-3; D is undetermined. Germline CDR1 and CDR2: SGHRS and YFSETQ. This CDR3 is built from 15 residues. The V end lost 4 bases, the J end lost 0 bases, and 12 bases lay between the germline ends. The CDR3 loop reads CASSLGATSTDTQYF. The CDR3, as DNA: TGCGCCAGCAGCCTCGGTGCCACTAGCACAGATACGCAGTATTTT.

V gene TRBV6-1 combines with J gene TRBJ2-7; 7 bases agree with TRBD1. Germline assignment: CDR1 MNHNS and CDR2 SASEGT. The CDR3 spans 15 residues. J gave up 4 bases and V 2 bases, and 8 bases lay outside the gene matches. The CDR3 coding sequence is TGTGCCAGCAGTGAATTCCAGGACAGGTGGTACGAGCAGTACGTC. As protein: CASSEFQDRWYEQYV.

The chain uses TRBV6-5 and TRBJ1-4, with D possibly matching TRBD1 (6 bases). In germline, CDR1 is MNHEY, CDR2 SVGAGI. Trimming took 1 base from V and 0 from J, leaving 9 bases between them. The CDR3 sequence is 16 residues long. The CDR3 DNA is TGTGCCAGCAGTTACTTTACAGGGACAACTAATGAAAAACTGTTTTTT. It encodes CASSYFTGTTNEKLFF.

The chain is built from TRBV29-1 and TRBJ2-2, with D perhaps TRBD1 (5 bases). Germline V gene data show CDR1 as SQVTM and CDR2 as ANQGSEA. This CDR3 region has 13 residues. V was shortened by 6 bases and J by 2 bases, with 10 bases between the two germline ends. The CDR3 DNA reads TGCAGCGTGGTAAGGGGAAACACCGGGGAGCTGTTTTTT. Translation: CSVVRGNTGELFF.

This clone came up once. V usage is TRBV6-6 and J usage is TRBJ2-2; 7 bases are a match to TRBD2. This CDR3 spans 15 amino acids. Germline loops: CDR1 MNHNY, CDR2 SVGAGI (reference sequence). After removal of 7 bases from V and 1 base from J, the junction contained 6 bases not matched to a gene. The CDR3 loop is CASTRLAGNTGELFF. CDR3 nucleotides: TGTGCCAGCACGAGACTAGCAGGGAACACCGGGGAGCTGTTTTTT.